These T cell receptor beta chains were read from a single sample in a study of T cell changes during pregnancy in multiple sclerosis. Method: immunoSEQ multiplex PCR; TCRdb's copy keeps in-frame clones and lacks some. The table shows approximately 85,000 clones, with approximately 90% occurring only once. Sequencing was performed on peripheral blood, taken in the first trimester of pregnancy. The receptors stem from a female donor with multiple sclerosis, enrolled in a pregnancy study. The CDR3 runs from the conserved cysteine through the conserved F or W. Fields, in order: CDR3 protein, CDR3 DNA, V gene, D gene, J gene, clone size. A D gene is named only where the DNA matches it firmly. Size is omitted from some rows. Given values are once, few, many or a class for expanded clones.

CASRGRSYNSPLHF | TGTGCCAGCCGCGGAAGGTCCTATAATTCACCCCTCCACTTT | TRBV6-5 | . | TRBJ1-6 | .
CASSWGGTSANNEQFF | TGTGCCAGCAGCTGGGGGGGGACTAGCGCGAACAATGAGCAGTTCTTC | TRBV5-4 | TRBD2 | TRBJ2-1 | .
CASSDYSGNYGYTF | TGTGCCAGCAGCGATTACAGCGGCAACTATGGCTACACCTTC | TRBV16 | . | TRBJ1-2 | .
CASIPQGLYGYTF | TGTGCCAGCATCCCCCAGGGACTATATGGCTACACCTTC | TRBV6-1 | . | TRBJ1-2 | .
CASEGRGSVNNEQFF | TGTGCCAGCGAAGGGAGAGGTTCGGTAAACAATGAGCAGTTCTTC | TRBV28 | . | TRBJ2-1 | .
CASSVGLVTYNEQFF | TGTGCCAGCAGCGTAGGGCTAGTGACCTACAATGAGCAGTTCTTC | TRBV9 | . | TRBJ2-1 | .
CTITRAHTEAFF | TGCACTATTACCAGGGCCCACACTGAAGCTTTCTTT | TRBV29-1 | . | TRBJ1-1 | few
CASSLSFSGRVRYGYTF | TGTGCCAGCAGCTTAAGTTTTTCGGGCAGGGTGCGCTATGGCTACACCTTC | TRBV7-2 | . | TRBJ1-2 | .
CAWSVRPGSNTEAFF | TGTGCCTGGAGTGTACGCCCGGGTTCGAACACTGAAGCTTTCTTT | TRBV30 | . | TRBJ1-1 | .
CASSQAFPSYGYTF | TGTGCCAGCAGCCAGGCATTCCCTTCCTATGGCTACACCTTC | TRBV5-4 | . | TRBJ1-2 | .
CASSPYYEQYF | TGTGCCAGCAGCCCTTACTACGAGCAGTACTTC | TRBV11-2 | . | TRBJ2-7 | .
CASRKLYGTPNEKLFF | TGTGCCAGCAGGAAGCTGTACGGGACACCGAATGAAAAACTGTTTTTT | TRBV7-9 | . | TRBJ1-4 | .
CASSLLSVGLAPPDTQYF | TGTGCCAGCAGCTTATTATCCGTGGGCCTAGCACCCCCAGATACGCAGTATTTT | TRBV7-9 | . | TRBJ2-3 | .
CASSSQGYEQYF | TGTGCCAGCAGTTCACAGGGCTACGAGCAGTACTTC | TRBV27 | . | TRBJ2-7 | .
CSVEATRGQAAYGYTF | TGCAGCGTTGAGGCGACCCGTGGACAGGCCGCATATGGCTACACCTTC | TRBV29-1 | TRBD1 | TRBJ1-2 | .
CASSLRQGWTEAFF | TGTGCCAGCAGTCTCCGACAGGGATGGACTGAAGCTTTCTTT | TRBV28 | TRBD1 | TRBJ1-1 | .
CAWTLPPGQNYGYTF | TGTGCCTGGACGCTCCCACCAGGACAAAACTATGGCTACACCTTC | TRBV30 | . | TRBJ1-2 | .
CASSRAPDSRLGQFF | TGTGCCAGCAGTCGGGCCCCGGACTCTCGCTTAGGGCAGTTCTTC | TRBV5-8 | . | TRBJ2-1 | .
CASSSYRDTYTEAFF | TGTGCCAGCAGTTCATACCGGGACACGTACACTGAAGCTTTCTTT | TRBV28 | . | TRBJ1-1 | .
CASSVIGGTGGGYTF | TGTGCCAGCAGCGTAATAGGGGGGACAGGTGGGGGCTACACCTTC | TRBV9 | TRBD1 | TRBJ1-2 | .
CASSDPHELTYEQYF | TGTGCCAGCAGCGACCCTCATGAACTAACCTACGAGCAGTACTTC | TRBV9 | . | TRBJ2-7 | .
CASSFHLRRNSPLHF | TGTGCCAGCAGTTTCCACTTGAGGCGTAATTCACCCCTCCACTTT | TRBV28 | . | TRBJ1-6 | .
CASNLNPGLRDTGELFF | TGTGCCAGCAATCTCAACCCGGGACTACGAGACACCGGGGAGCTGTTTTTT | TRBV7-2 | TRBD2 | TRBJ2-2 | .
CASSLGVRTSGMNEQFF | TGTGCCAGCAGCTTAGGAGTTAGGACTAGCGGGATGAATGAGCAGTTCTTC | TRBV7-2 | TRBD2 | TRBJ2-1 | .
CASSRTSGRAVDTQYF | TGTGCCAGCAGCCGGACTAGCGGGAGGGCGGTCGATACGCAGTATTTT | TRBV5-4 | TRBD2 | TRBJ2-3 | .
CASSSLALTYNEQFF | TGCGCCAGCAGCTCCCTAGCTTTAACCTACAATGAGCAGTTCTTC | TRBV5-1 | . | TRBJ2-1 | .
CASSDGAGEGNEQYF | TGTGCCAGCAGTGACGGAGCGGGGGAAGGAAACGAGCAGTACTTC | TRBV6-4 | TRBD2 | TRBJ2-7 | .
CASSSDRGSTGELFF | TGTGCCAGCAGCTCGGACAGGGGGTCAACCGGGGAGCTGTTTTTT | TRBV7-3 | TRBD1 | TRBJ2-2 | .
CSVELAPSYEQYF | TGCAGCGTTGAACTAGCCCCGTCCTACGAGCAGTACTTC | TRBV29-1 | . | TRBJ2-7 | .
CASSRTSGGTDTQYF | TGTGCCAGCAGTCGTACTAGCGGGGGGACAGATACGCAGTATTTT | TRBV28 | TRBD2 | TRBJ2-3 | .
CASSPPQGGTTGELFF | TGTGCCAGCAGCCCCCCCCAGGGCGGGACCACCGGGGAGCTGTTTTTT | TRBV5-6 | . | TRBJ2-2 | .
CASRDSSYEQYF | TGCGCCAGCCGGGACAGTTCCTACGAGCAGTACTTC | TRBV10-1 | TRBD1 | TRBJ2-7 | .
CASSSFGTGPTGELFF | TGCGCCAGCAGCTCCTTCGGGACAGGTCCGACCGGGGAGCTGTTTTTT | TRBV5-1 | TRBD1 | TRBJ2-2 | .
CASSLVRQKINQPQHF | TGTGCCAGCAGTTTAGTTCGACAGAAGATCAATCAGCCCCAGCATTTT | TRBV28 | . | TRBJ1-5 | .
CASSQPGGTDTQYF | TGCGCCAGCAGCCAACCCGGGGGCACAGATACGCAGTATTTT | TRBV4-3 | . | TRBJ2-3 | .
CASSPGTSGLNEQFF | TGTGCCAGCAGCCCCGGGACTAGCGGGCTGAATGAGCAGTTCTTC | TRBV6-4 | TRBD2 | TRBJ2-1 | .
CASSPRIKGADTEAFF | TGTGCCAGCTCACCACGGATTAAGGGGGCGGACACTGAAGCTTTCTTT | TRBV18 | TRBD1 | TRBJ1-1 | .